These 6 T cell receptor beta chains were all obtained from the same sample, sequenced in a study of shared clonotypes between healthy human individuals. Some clones are missing from TCRdb's copy, which holds only in-frame ones; the method was immunoSEQ multiplex PCR. The repertoire consists of about 1.5 million clones, with roughly 97% occurring once and the leading ten covering about 1%. The source material was naive CD4+ T cells sorted from blood. Subset: CD45RA+ positively selected. The receptors were sampled from a man aged 30-40 years in good health.

The chain combines TRBV5-1 with TRBJ2-7, with D perhaps given as TRBD1 or TRBD2 (5 bases each). This CDR3 comprises 15 residues. V was cut by 3 bases and J by 4 bases, with 17 bases left in between. The germline V gene encodes CDR1 SGHRS and CDR2 YFSETQ. The CDR3 DNA is TGCGCCAGCAGCTACCGGACATCCCCGGGGTACGAGCAGTACTTC. It encodes CASSYRTSPGYEQYF.

The chain has TRBV14 and TRBJ2-1; weak D call: TRBD2 (6 bases). The CDR3 totals 16 residues. V was clipped by 4 bases and J by 8 bases, with 21 bases between them. Germline assignment: CDR1 SGHDN and CDR2 FVKESK. The CDR3: CASSLFFSGAAHEQFF. The CDR3 nucleotides are TGTGCCAGCAGCCTCTTCTTTAGCGGAGCCGCCCATGAGCAGTTCTTC.

The chain joins TRBV9 to TRBJ1-3, with unresolved D. Germline CDR1 and CDR2: SGDLS and YYNGEE. The V gene lost 4 bases and the J gene lost 4 bases, with 15 bases spanning the gap. CDR3 length: 15 residues. DNA for the CDR3: TGTGCCAGCAGCCCGCGTCATCCAGGCGGAAACACCATATATTTT. Amino acid sequence: CASSPRHPGGNTIYF.

This clone was observed once. The sample carries other DNA sequences with the same CDR3. This rearrangement joins TRBV6-1 to TRBJ2-7; no clear D. The CDR3 totals 11 residues. With 6 bases removed from V and 3 bases from J, the gap between germline ends came to 6 bases. Germline-derived CDR1 and CDR2 are MNHNS and SASEGT. DNA of the CDR3: TGTGCCAGCAGCGCTGTCTACGAGCAGTACTTC. It is translated as CASSAVYEQYF.

The chain carries TRBV11-2 and TRBJ2-7; 7 bases match TRBD2. The V gene end was trimmed by 2 bases and the J gene end by 3 bases; junction bases not matched to a gene: 1. Per germline, CDR1 SGHAT and CDR2 FQNNGV. The CDR3 runs to 13 residues. CDR3 loop: CASSLRDYYEQYF. The CDR3 DNA follows: TGTGCCAGCAGCTTAAGGGACTACTACGAGCAGTACTTC. The complete variable domain, with remaining parts taken from reference TRBV11-2 and TRBJ2-7, reads EAGVAQSPRYKIIEKRQSVAFWCNPISGHATLYWYQQILGQGPKLLIQFQNNGVVDDSQLPKDRFSAERLKGVDSTLKIQPAKLEDSAVYLCASSLRDYYEQYFGPGTRLTVT.

The chain uses TRBV6-1 and TRBJ1-5, with unresolved D. The V and J ends lost 2 bases and 7 bases respectively, with 9 bases between them. Germline V gives CDR1 MNHNS, CDR2 SASEGT. This CDR3 region has 13 residues. The CDR3 bases are TGTGCCAGCAGTGAAACGGTAGGCCAGCCCCAGCATTTT. Translation gives CASSETVGQPQHF.